Listed here are 23 T cell receptor beta chains from one sample, sequenced in a study of patients and donors after allogeneic stem cell transplantation. TCRdb re-derived calls from the RT-PCR reads in MiXCR, one entry per CDR3 protein. The sample yields fewer than 75,000 distinct CDR3 sequences, around a quarter seen once. Sequenced input: blood, either unsorted or a sorted T cell fraction (not recorded which). These receptors were taken from a human donor who was either an allogeneic HSCT recipient or a stem cell or donor lymphocyte infusion donor (not recorded which). It is not recorded whose cells these are; they may come from a transplant donor.

This clonotype was counted only a few times. The chain employs TRBV20-1 and TRBJ2-3; TRBD2 might be the D (6 bases). The CDR3 is 15 residues long. CDR1 and CDR2 (germline): DFQATT, SNEGSKA (reference sequence). Trimming pared 0 bases from V and 1 base from J, leaving 11 bases between. CDR3 sequence: CSAREGGTGTDTQYF. In DNA form, the CDR3 reads TGCAGTGCTAGAGAGGGGGGAACCGGCACAGATACGCAGTATTTT.

In this sample, this clonotype turned up a few times. This sequence joins TRBV27 and TRBJ1-5; D gene ambiguous. This CDR3 has 16 residues. V shed 2 bases and J shed 3 bases, with 14 bases lying between them. Germline lookup yields CDR1 MNHEY and CDR2 SMNVEV (reference sequence). Here the CDR3 reads CASSLDPPRANQPQHF. The CDR3 DNA is TGTGCCAGCAGTTTAGACCCGCCCCGGGCCAATCAGCCCCAGCATTTT.

This chain joins TRBV12-3 or TRBV12-4 and TRBJ2-2; D gene uncertain. This CDR3 is built from 14 residues. V shed 11 bases and J shed 5 bases, with 18 bases lying between them. CDR3 sequence reads: CAAAEGLVTGELFF. CDR3 bases: TGTGCCGCAGCAGAAGGGCTAGTAACCGGGGAGCTGTTTTTT.

This clonotype was observed many times. The genes are TRBV10-3 and TRBJ1-5; TRBD1 aligns across 8 bases. CDR1 and CDR2 from the germline V gene are ENHRY and SYGVKD. The trim removed 5 bases at V and 5 bases at J, leaving 8 bases unmatched. The CDR3 is 15 amino acids. The CDR3 bases are TGTGCCATCAGTCTCACAGGGGGGGTAGATCAGCCCCAGCATTTT. Translation gives CAISLTGGVDQPQHF.

This clonotype was counted a few times. This rearrangement joins TRBV12-3 or TRBV12-4 to TRBJ1-5; a possible D gene is TRBD1 (5 bases). V dropped 4 bases and J dropped 0 bases, with 13 bases sitting between them. The CDR3 covers 16 residues. The CDR3 here is CASSSRQFNSNQPQHF. CDR3 DNA sequence: TGTGCCAGCAGTTCAAGACAGTTTAATAGCAATCAGCCCCAGCATTTT.

This clonotype was detected only a few times. The genes are TRBV5-1 and TRBJ1-2, with no clear D. Germline CDR1 reads SGHRS; CDR2 reads YFSETQ. The V end was cut by 0 bases, the J end by 3 bases, with 6 bases between. This CDR3 is built from 13 residues. CDR3 in amino acids: CASSLAIDYGYTF. The CDR3 DNA follows: TGCGCCAGCAGCTTGGCCATCGACTATGGCTACACCTTC.

This clonotype was observed a few times. The CDR3 loop reads CASTNPGMGYEQYF. The CDR3 DNA follows: TGTGCCAGCACCAACCCCGGTATGGGCTACGAGCAGTACTTC. The chain joins TRBV12-3 or TRBV12-4 to TRBJ2-7; the D is unclear. Trimming left V 7 bases short and J 3 bases short, with 16 bases between. The CDR3 covers 14 residues.

This clonotype was found a few times. The V and J genes are TRBV6-5 and TRBJ2-7, with 10 bases aligning to TRBD1. The CDR3 covers 14 residues. Trimming cost V 7 bases and J 3 bases; bases outside gene matches: 6. CDR1 is MNHEY, CDR2 SVGAGI, per germline. CDR3 in amino acids: CASNVRTGGYEQYF. CDR3 bases: TGTGCCAGCAATGTCCGGACAGGGGGCTACGAGCAGTACTTC.

The rearrangement joins TRBV7-2 to TRBJ2-3, with 9 bases matching TRBD2. The V gene's germline CDR1 is SGHTA and CDR2 FQGNSA. The J segment lost 9 bases and the V segment lost 2 bases, leaving 6 bases of the junction unmatched. There are 14 residues in the CDR3. The CDR3 DNA reads TGTGCCAGCAGCTTAACCTCCGGGACTAGCACGCAGTATTTT. Translated: CASSLTSGTSTQYF.

The V call is TRBV6-1, the J call TRBJ2-7, with D possibly being TRBD2 (5 bases). From germline, CDR1 is MNHNS and CDR2 SASEGT. The CDR3 consists of 15 residues. V lost 0 bases to trimming and J lost 2 bases, with 11 bases between them. Written as DNA, the CDR3 is TGTGCCAGCAGTGAAGCCGAGGGAGCCACCTACGAGCAGTACTTC. Translating gives CASSEAEGATYEQYF.

This clonotype has a count of ten or more. The rearrangement links TRBV12-3 or TRBV12-4 to TRBJ1-5, with a tentative D call TRBD1 (6 bases). Trimming took 4 bases from V and 5 from J, leaving 12 bases between them. The CDR3 covers 14 residues. The CDR3 region has the DNA TGTGCCAGCAGTTACACAGGGAAGGATCAGCCCCAGCATTTT. It codes for CASSYTGKDQPQHF.

V usage is TRBV5-1 and J usage is TRBJ2-2; 8 bases are a match to TRBD2. CDR1 is SGHRS, CDR2 YFSETQ, per germline. V lost 0 bases and J lost 9; bases outside the gene matches: 10. The CDR3 loop spans 16 amino acids. The CDR3 is CASSLAPPGLVRELFF. The DNA of the CDR3 is TGCGCCAGCAGCTTGGCTCCGCCGGGACTAGTGAGGGAGCTGTTTTTT.

This clonotype was recorded a few times. The CDR3 bases are TGCGCCAGCAGGGTAGCGTACCGACAGATCTATGGCTACACCTTC. Protein product: CASRVAYRQIYGYTF. This rearrangement joins TRBV5-1 to TRBJ1-2, with a weak D call TRBD1 (5 bases). Trimming left V 5 bases short and J 4 bases short, with 18 bases between. Germline-derived CDR1 and CDR2 are SGHRS and YFSETQ. This CDR3 comprises 15 residues. The variable domain in full, with the rest retrieved from reference TRBV5-1 and TRBJ1-2, is KAGVTQTPRYLIKTRGQQVTLSCSPISGHRSVSWYQQTPGQGLQFLFEYFSETQRNKGNFPGRFSGRQFSNSRSEMNVSTLELGDSALYLCASRVAYRQIYGYTFGSGTRLTVV.

V is TRBV10-3 and J is TRBJ2-5; 14 nucleotides align to TRBD2. V shed 4 bases and J 7 bases; nucleotides not matched to a gene: 11. The CDR3 sequence is 17 residues long. Per germline, CDR1 ENHRY and CDR2 SYGVKD. The CDR3 sequence: CAISAPETSGGAGTQYF. The CDR3 DNA reads TGTGCCATCAGTGCCCCAGAGACTAGCGGGGGGGCCGGGACCCAGTACTTC.

V usage is TRBV29-1 and J usage is TRBJ2-7; D is possibly TRBD2 (6 bases). Germline V gene lookup returns CDR1 SQVTM and CDR2 ANQGSEA. Deletions cut 4 bases from V and 0 bases from J, with 10 bases between. CDR3 length equals 13 residues. The CDR3 sequence is CSVVPSVSYEQYF. The CDR3 DNA is TGCAGCGTTGTTCCTAGCGTCTCCTACGAGCAGTACTTC.

This clonotype has at least ten counts. One end of the junction does not line up with germline, which may come from a read error. The chain carries TRBV12-3 or TRBV12-4 and TRBJ2-7; no clear D. The CDR3 is made up of 11 amino acids. The CDR3 DNA reads TGCGCCAGCAGCCCAGGCTACGAGCAGTACTTC. Its translation is CASSPGYEQYF.

In this sample, this clonotype is medium-sized (0.01 to 0.1%). This chain uses TRBV5-5 with TRBJ1-5; perhaps TRBD1 as D (6 bases). The CDR3 totals 14 residues. The germline gives CDR1 SGHKS, CDR2 YYEKEE (reference sequence). V shed 0 bases and J shed 6 bases, with 10 bases lying between them. Written as DNA, the CDR3 is TGTGCCAGCAGCTTGGAGGGCAGGGGTCAGCCCCAGCATTTT. Amino acids: CASSLEGRGQPQHF. The variable domain in full, completed from reference TRBV5-5 and TRBJ1-5, reads DAGVTQSPTHLIKTRGQQVTLRCSPISGHKSVSWYQQVLGQGPQFIFQYYEKEERGRGNFPDRFSARQFPNYSSELNVNALLLGDSALYLCASSLEGRGQPQHFGDGTRLSIL.

The rearrangement uses TRBV11-1 and TRBJ2-1; 10 bases are a match to TRBD2. In germline, CDR1 is SGHAT, CDR2 FQDESV (reference sequence). The ends lost 5 bases at V and 5 bases at J; junction bases unmatched: 3. The CDR3 spans 14 residues. Written as DNA, the CDR3 is TGTGCCAGCAGCGTAGGACTAGCGGACAATGAGCAGTTCTTC. This codes for CASSVGLADNEQFF.

The table lists this clonotype with many counts. The chain employs TRBV5-1 and TRBJ1-5; D may be TRBD1 (5 bases). Trimming cost V 5 bases and J 1 base, with 10 bases left between them. CDR3 length: 14 amino acids. CDR1 and CDR2 (germline): SGHRS, YFSETQ. The CDR3 loop reads CASSYGGSNQPQHF. The CDR3 DNA sequence: TGCGCCAGCAGTTATGGGGGAAGCAATCAGCCCCAGCATTTT.

This clonotype has only a few counts. The chain carries TRBV4-1 and TRBJ1-3, with D perhaps matching TRBD1 (6 bases). In germline, CDR1 is MGHRA, CDR2 YSYEKL. The CDR3 runs 15 residues. Trimming cost V 4 bases and J 3 bases, with 13 bases left between them. The CDR3 nucleotides read TGCGCCAGCAGCCTTTTAGGGGGGATTGGAAACACCATATATTTT. Protein product: CASSLLGGIGNTIYF.

The chain employs TRBV20-1 and TRBJ2-1; a weak D match, TRBD2 (6 bases). The CDR3 has 16 residues. V lost 0 bases, J lost 1 base, and 13 bases lay in between. From germline, CDR1 is DFQATT and CDR2 SNEGSKA (reference sequence). DNA for the CDR3: TGCAGTGCTAGAGATATCGCGGGATCATCCTACAATGAGCAGTTCTTC. Amino acids: CSARDIAGSSYNEQFF.

There are many counts of this clonotype. This chain links TRBV9 with TRBJ1-1; no clear D. The CDR3 extends over 13 amino acids. Germline V gene data show CDR1 as SGDLS and CDR2 as YYNGEE. The ends were cut back, 0 bases at V and 4 bases at J, with 7 bases in the middle. CDR3 bases: TGTGCCAGCAGCGTAGCGGGGTTCACTGAAGCTTTCTTT. Translating it yields CASSVAGFTEAFF.

Only a few counts were recorded for this clonotype. The chain recombines TRBV10-3 with TRBJ1-4; no firm D call. Per germline, CDR1 ENHRY and CDR2 SYGVKD. Trimming removed 0 bases from V and 4 bases from J, with 3 bases in between. The CDR3 has 13 amino acids. CDR3 DNA sequence: TGTGCCATCAGTGAGTCTGGTAATGAAAAACTGTTTTTT. This sequence encodes CAISESGNEKLFF.